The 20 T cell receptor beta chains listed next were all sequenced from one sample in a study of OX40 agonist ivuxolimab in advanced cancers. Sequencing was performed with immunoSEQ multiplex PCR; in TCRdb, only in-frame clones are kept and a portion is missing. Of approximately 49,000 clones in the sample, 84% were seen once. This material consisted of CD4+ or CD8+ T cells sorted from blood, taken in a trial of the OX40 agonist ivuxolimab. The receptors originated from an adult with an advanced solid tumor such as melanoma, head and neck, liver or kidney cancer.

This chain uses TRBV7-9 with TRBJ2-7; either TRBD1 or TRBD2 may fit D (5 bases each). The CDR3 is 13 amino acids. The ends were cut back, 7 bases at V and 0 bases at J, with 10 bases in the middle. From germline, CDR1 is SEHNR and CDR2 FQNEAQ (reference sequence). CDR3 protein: CASNWGTSYEQYF. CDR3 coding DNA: TGTGCCAGCAACTGGGGGACCTCCTACGAGCAGTACTTC.

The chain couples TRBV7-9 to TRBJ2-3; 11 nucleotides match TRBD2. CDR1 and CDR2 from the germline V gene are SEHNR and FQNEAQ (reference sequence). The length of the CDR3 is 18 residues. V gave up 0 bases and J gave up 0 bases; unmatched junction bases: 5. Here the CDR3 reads CASSLALAGGTSTDTQYF. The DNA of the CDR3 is TGTGCCAGCAGCTTAGCTCTAGCGGGGGGAACTAGCACAGATACGCAGTATTTT.

CDR3 DNA: TGTGCCAGCAGCTATGGCGGATGGGCCTACGAGCAGTACTTC. Its translation: CASSYGGWAYEQYF. V usage is TRBV6-5 and J usage is TRBJ2-7; D gene ambiguous. The ends were cut back, 6 bases at V and 2 bases at J, with 14 bases in the middle. The CDR3 runs to 14 residues. CDR1 and CDR2 from the germline V gene are MNHEY and SVGAGI.

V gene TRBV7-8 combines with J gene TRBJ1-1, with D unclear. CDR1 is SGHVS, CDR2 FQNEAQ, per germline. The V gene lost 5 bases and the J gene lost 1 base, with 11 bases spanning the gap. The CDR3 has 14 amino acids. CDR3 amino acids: CASSPGSGNTEAFF. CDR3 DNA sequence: TGTGCCAGCAGCCCCGGGTCAGGGAACACTGAAGCTTTCTTT. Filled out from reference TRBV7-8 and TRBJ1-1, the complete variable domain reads GAGVSQSPRYKVAKRGQDVALRCDPISGHVSLFWYQQALGQGPEFLTYFQNEAQLDKSGLPSDRFFAERPEGSVSTLKIQRTQQEDSAVYLCASSPGSGNTEAFFGQGTRLTVV.

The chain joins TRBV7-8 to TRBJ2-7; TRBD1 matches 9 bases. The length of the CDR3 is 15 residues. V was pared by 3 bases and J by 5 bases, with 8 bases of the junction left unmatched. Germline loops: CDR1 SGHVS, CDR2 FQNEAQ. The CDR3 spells CASSFVSGTGNEQYF. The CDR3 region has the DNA TGTGCCAGCAGCTTCGTATCCGGGACAGGGAACGAGCAGTACTTC. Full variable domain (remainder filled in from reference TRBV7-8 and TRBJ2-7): GAGVSQSPRYKVAKRGQDVALRCDPISGHVSLFWYQQALGQGPEFLTYFQNEAQLDKSGLPSDRFFAERPEGSVSTLKIQRTQQEDSAVYLCASSFVSGTGNEQYFGPGTRLTVT.

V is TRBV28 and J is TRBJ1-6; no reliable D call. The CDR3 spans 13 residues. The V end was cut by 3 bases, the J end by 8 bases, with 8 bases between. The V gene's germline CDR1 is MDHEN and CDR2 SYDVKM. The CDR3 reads CASSFNRHSPLHF. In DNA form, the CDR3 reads TGTGCCAGCAGTTTTAATCGTCATTCACCCCTCCACTTT.

In DNA, the CDR3 is TGTGCCAGCAGTATCCCGAGGGGGAGGAACACAGATACGCAGTATTTT. Its translation: CASSIPRGRNTDTQYF. The chain uses TRBV28 and TRBJ2-3; D possibly uses TRBD1 or TRBD2 (6 bases each). Looked up from germline, CDR1 is MDHEN and CDR2 is SYDVKM. Trimming shortened V by 5 bases and J by 2 bases, and 17 bases separated the two germline ends. The length of the CDR3 is 16 residues.

The CDR3 protein is CATLPGPPNYGYTF. In DNA, the CDR3 is TGTGCCACCCTTCCTGGGCCTCCTAACTATGGCTACACCTTC. This chain uses TRBV5-4 with TRBJ1-2; D unresolved. From germline, CDR1 is SGHNT and CDR2 YYREEE (reference sequence). V lost 9 bases and J 0 bases, leaving 15 bases between the germline ends. The CDR3 loop spans 14 amino acids.

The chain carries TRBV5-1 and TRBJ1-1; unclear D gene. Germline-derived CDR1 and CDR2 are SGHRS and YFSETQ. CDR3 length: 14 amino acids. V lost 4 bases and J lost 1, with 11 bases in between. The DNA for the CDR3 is TGCGCCAGCAGCGATGGAACAGCGAACACTGAAGCTTTCTTT. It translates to CASSDGTANTEAFF.

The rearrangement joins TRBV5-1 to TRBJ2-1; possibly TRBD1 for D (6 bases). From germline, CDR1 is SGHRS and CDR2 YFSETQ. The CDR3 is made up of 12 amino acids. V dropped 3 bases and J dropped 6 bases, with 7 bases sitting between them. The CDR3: CASSSQGNEQFF. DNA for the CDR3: TGCGCCAGCAGCTCACAGGGCAATGAGCAGTTCTTC.

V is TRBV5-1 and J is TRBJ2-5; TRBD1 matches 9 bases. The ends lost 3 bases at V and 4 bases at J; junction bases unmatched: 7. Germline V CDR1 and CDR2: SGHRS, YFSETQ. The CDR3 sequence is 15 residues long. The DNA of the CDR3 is TGCGCCAGCAGCTCGGAGGGACAGGGCGGAGAGACCCAGTACTTC. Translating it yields CASSSEGQGGETQYF.

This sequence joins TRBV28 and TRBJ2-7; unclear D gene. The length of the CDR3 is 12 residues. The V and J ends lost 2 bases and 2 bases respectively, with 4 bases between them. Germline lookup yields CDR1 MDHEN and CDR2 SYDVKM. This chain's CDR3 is CASSLTTYEQYF. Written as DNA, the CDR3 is TGTGCCAGCAGTTTAACTACCTACGAGCAGTACTTC. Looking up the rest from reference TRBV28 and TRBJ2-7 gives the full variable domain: DVKVTQSSRYLVKRTGEKVFLECVQDMDHENMFWYRQDPGLGLRLIYFSYDVKMKEKGDIPEGYSVSREKKERFSLILESASTNQTSMYLCASSLTTYEQYFGPGTRLTVT.

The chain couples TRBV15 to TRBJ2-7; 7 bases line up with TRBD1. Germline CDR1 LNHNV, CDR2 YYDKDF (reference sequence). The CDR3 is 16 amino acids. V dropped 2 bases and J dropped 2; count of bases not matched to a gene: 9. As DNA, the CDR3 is TGTGCCACCAGCAGAAGGGAGCAGGGGGTAACCTACGAGCAGTACTTC. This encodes CATSRREQGVTYEQYF.

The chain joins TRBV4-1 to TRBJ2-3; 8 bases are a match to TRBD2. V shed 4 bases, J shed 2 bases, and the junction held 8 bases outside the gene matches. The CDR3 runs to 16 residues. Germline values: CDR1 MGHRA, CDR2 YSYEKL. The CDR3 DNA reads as TGCGCCAGCAGCCGGAATTCGGGAGGGGACACAGATACGCAGTATTTT. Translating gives CASSRNSGGDTDTQYF.

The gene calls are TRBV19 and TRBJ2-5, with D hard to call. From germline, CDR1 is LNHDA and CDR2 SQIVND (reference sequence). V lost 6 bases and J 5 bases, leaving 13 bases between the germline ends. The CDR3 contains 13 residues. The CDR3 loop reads CASSDARPETQYF. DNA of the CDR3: TGTGCCAGTAGCGACGCCCGACCGGAGACCCAGTACTTC.

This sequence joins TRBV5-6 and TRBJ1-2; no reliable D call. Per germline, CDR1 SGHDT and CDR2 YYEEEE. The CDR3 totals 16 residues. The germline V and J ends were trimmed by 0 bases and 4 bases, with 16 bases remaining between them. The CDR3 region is CASSLVAGSVSYGYTF. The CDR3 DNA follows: TGTGCCAGCAGCTTGGTGGCGGGTAGCGTTTCCTATGGCTACACCTTC. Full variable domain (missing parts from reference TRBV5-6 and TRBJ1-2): DAGVTQSPTHLIKTRGQQVTLRCSPKSGHDTVSWYQQALGQGPQFIFQYYEEEERQRGNFPDRFSGHQFPNYSSELNVNALLLGDSALYLCASSLVAGSVSYGYTFGSGTRLTVV.

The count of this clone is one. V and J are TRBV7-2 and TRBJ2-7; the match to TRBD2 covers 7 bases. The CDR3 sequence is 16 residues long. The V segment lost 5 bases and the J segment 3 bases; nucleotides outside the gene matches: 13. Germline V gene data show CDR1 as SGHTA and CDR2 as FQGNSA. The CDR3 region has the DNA TGTGCCAGCAGCGGGGGAGTGGCTAGCGGTATCTACGAGCAGTACTTC. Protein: CASSGGVASGIYEQYF.

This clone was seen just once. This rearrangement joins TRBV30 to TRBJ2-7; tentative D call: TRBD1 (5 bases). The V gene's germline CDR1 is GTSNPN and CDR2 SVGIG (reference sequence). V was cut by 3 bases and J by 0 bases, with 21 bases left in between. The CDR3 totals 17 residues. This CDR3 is CAWRHFPVQGASYEQYF. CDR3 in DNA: TGTGCCTGGAGACATTTCCCCGTCCAGGGTGCCTCCTACGAGCAGTACTTC.

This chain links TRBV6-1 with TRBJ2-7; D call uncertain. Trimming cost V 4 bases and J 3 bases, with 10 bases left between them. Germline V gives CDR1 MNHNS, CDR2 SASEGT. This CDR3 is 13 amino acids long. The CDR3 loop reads CASSVGVHYEQYF. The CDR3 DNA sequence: TGTGCCAGCAGTGTGGGCGTCCACTACGAGCAGTACTTC.

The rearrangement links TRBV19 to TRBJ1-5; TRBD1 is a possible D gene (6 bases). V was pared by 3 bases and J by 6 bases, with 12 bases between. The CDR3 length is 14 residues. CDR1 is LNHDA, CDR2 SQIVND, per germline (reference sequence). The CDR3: CASSMGTKGQPQHF. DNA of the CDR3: TGTGCCAGTAGTATGGGGACAAAAGGTCAGCCCCAGCATTTT.